Listed below are T cell receptor beta chains from one sample, sequenced in a study of shared clonotypes between healthy human individuals. Sequenced by immunoSEQ multiplex PCR; TCRdb stores in-frame clones only, minus some. The sample has millions of clones; roughly 95% are singletons. Sequenced sample: naive CD8+ T cells sorted from blood. Receptors originate from a man aged 18 to 30 in good health. Both conserved end residues are part of each CDR3. D genes are given only for firm matches. A row's size may be missing; if present it is once, few, many or a size class.

D gene: -; clone size: -; J gene: TRBJ2-5; V gene: TRBV5-1; CDR3 protein: CASSPWTEETQYF; CDR3 DNA: TGCGCCAGCAGCCCGTGGACTGAGGAGACCCAGTACTTC
D gene: -; clone size: -; J gene: TRBJ1-6; V gene: TRBV7-9; CDR3 protein: CASTLGVGYNSPLHF; CDR3 DNA: TGTGCCAGCACCCTAGGGGTAGGCTATAATTCACCCCTCCACTTT
D gene: -; clone size: -; J gene: TRBJ1-2; V gene: TRBV5-4; CDR3 protein: CASSDIPVQVVLNGYTF; CDR3 DNA: TGTGCCAGCAGCGATATACCGGTTCAGGTAGTTCTTAATGGCTACACCTTC
D gene: TRBD1; clone size: -; J gene: TRBJ2-6; V gene: TRBV7-9; CDR3 protein: CASSLSDRATAGANVLTF; CDR3 DNA: TGTGCCAGCAGCTTGAGCGACAGGGCAACGGCTGGGGCCAACGTCCTGACTTTC
D gene: TRBD2; clone size: -; J gene: TRBJ2-3; V gene: TRBV10-2; CDR3 protein: CATGGWEEADTQYF; CDR3 DNA: TGCGCCACGGGAGGGTGGGAGGAGGCAGATACGCAGTATTTT
D gene: TRBD2; clone size: -; J gene: TRBJ2-1; V gene: TRBV9; CDR3 protein: CASRAPTSGADNEQFF; CDR3 DNA: TGTGCCAGCAGGGCCCCGACTAGCGGGGCCGACAATGAGCAGTTCTTC
D gene: TRBD2; clone size: -; J gene: TRBJ2-5; V gene: TRBV19; CDR3 protein: CASSPSGQETQYF; CDR3 DNA: TGTGCCAGTTCGCCTAGCGGGCAAGAGACCCAGTACTTC
D gene: TRBD2; clone size: -; J gene: TRBJ2-7; V gene: TRBV19; CDR3 protein: CASSGDGTSGSIEQYF; CDR3 DNA: TGTGCCAGTAGTGGTGATGGGACTAGCGGGAGCATCGAGCAGTACTTC
D gene: TRBD2; clone size: -; J gene: TRBJ2-7; V gene: TRBV5-1; CDR3 protein: CASSWGAGTSPTEPYEQYF; CDR3 DNA: TGCGCCAGCAGCTGGGGAGCCGGGACTAGCCCTACCGAACCCTACGAGCAGTACTTC
D gene: TRBD1; clone size: -; J gene: TRBJ2-3; V gene: TRBV5-1; CDR3 protein: CASKQGMAADTQYF; CDR3 DNA: TGCGCCAGCAAACAGGGGATGGCGGCAGATACGCAGTATTTT
D gene: -; clone size: -; J gene: TRBJ1-2; V gene: TRBV6-1; CDR3 protein: CASSFRGYYGYTF; CDR3 DNA: TGTGCCAGCAGTTTCCGGGGGTACTATGGCTACACCTTC
D gene: -; clone size: -; J gene: TRBJ2-7; V gene: TRBV5-1; CDR3 protein: CASSLAGDEQYF; CDR3 DNA: TGCGCCAGCAGCTTGGCGGGCGACGAGCAGTACTTC
D gene: -; clone size: -; J gene: TRBJ2-7; V gene: TRBV6-1; CDR3 protein: CASSESGYTYEQYF; CDR3 DNA: TGTGCCAGCAGTGAAAGCGGTTACACCTACGAGCAGTACTTC
D gene: -; clone size: -; J gene: TRBJ2-7; V gene: TRBV6-5; CDR3 protein: CASSLGVTYEQYF; CDR3 DNA: TGTGCCAGCAGTTTGGGCGTTACCTACGAGCAGTACTTC
D gene: -; clone size: -; J gene: TRBJ2-3; V gene: TRBV5-6; CDR3 protein: CASSLGEEGRYTQYF; CDR3 DNA: TGTGCCAGCAGCTTGGGTGAGGAAGGGAGATATACGCAGTATTTT
D gene: -; clone size: few; J gene: TRBJ1-2; V gene: TRBV30; CDR3 protein: CAWSVQSGFGYTF; CDR3 DNA: TGTGCCTGGAGTGTGCAGTCAGGGTTTGGCTACACCTTC
D gene: TRBD1; clone size: -; J gene: TRBJ2-7; V gene: TRBV7-9; CDR3 protein: CASSSPGQGAQEQYF; CDR3 DNA: TGTGCCAGCAGCTCACCGGGACAGGGGGCGCAGGAGCAGTACTTC
D gene: -; clone size: -; J gene: TRBJ1-6; V gene: TRBV25-1; CDR3 protein: CASSPPINSPLHF; CDR3 DNA: TGTGCCAGCAGTCCACCTATAAATTCACCCCTCCACTTT
D gene: -; clone size: -; J gene: TRBJ2-2; V gene: TRBV13; CDR3 protein: CASSLVGTGELFF; CDR3 DNA: TGTGCCAGCAGCTTAGTAGGGACCGGGGAGCTGTTTTTT
D gene: -; clone size: -; J gene: TRBJ2-7; V gene: TRBV27; CDR3 protein: CASSLPGREREQYF; CDR3 DNA: TGTGCCAGCAGTTTACCTGGCAGGGAGAGGGAGCAGTACTTC
D gene: -; clone size: -; J gene: TRBJ1-5; V gene: TRBV19; CDR3 protein: CASSAGTRLFQPQHF; CDR3 DNA: TGTGCCAGTAGCGCAGGGACACGACTTTTTCAGCCCCAGCATTTT
D gene: TRBD1; clone size: -; J gene: TRBJ2-3; V gene: TRBV7-6; CDR3 protein: CASSPWDSRTDTQYF; CDR3 DNA: TGTGCCAGCAGCCCTTGGGACAGCCGCACAGATACGCAGTATTTT
D gene: -; clone size: -; J gene: TRBJ1-5; V gene: TRBV5-8; CDR3 protein: CASSPSDSYQPQHF; CDR3 DNA: TGTGCCAGCAGCCCATCCGACAGCTATCAGCCCCAGCATTTT